The 16 T cell receptor beta chains below were found in one sample sequenced in a study of T cell changes during pregnancy in multiple sclerosis. The protocol was immunoSEQ multiplex PCR, while the TCRdb copy is restricted to in-frame clones and leaves out a portion. The table includes around 85,000 clones, about 89% detected once. The material was PBMCs, obtained in the first trimester of pregnancy. The receptors shown here come from a female donor in good health, serving as a control in a pregnancy study. Some clones in this sample may be carry-over from other donors' samples.

The chain links TRBV9 to TRBJ2-3; D is possibly TRBD2 (7 bases). Germline V lookup: CDR1 SGDLS, CDR2 YYNGEE. This CDR3 contains 16 residues. V dropped 4 bases and J dropped 4 bases, with 19 bases sitting between them. The CDR3 sequence is CASSTLRVGGADTQYF. The CDR3 nucleotides are TGTGCCAGCAGCACGCTGCGGGTAGGGGGGGCAGATACGCAGTATTTT.

The chain uses TRBV28 and TRBJ1-1; 7 positions agree with TRBD1. V lost 5 bases and J lost 11; bases outside the gene matches: 8. This CDR3 is 12 amino acids long. Germline loops: CDR1 MDHEN, CDR2 SYDVKM. The CDR3 sequence: CASSPKQGWAFF. The DNA of the CDR3 is TGTGCCAGCAGTCCAAAACAGGGGTGGGCTTTCTTT.

This clone was found once. This rearrangement joins TRBV11-3 to TRBJ2-7; TRBD1 is a possible D gene (6 bases). Germline CDR1 and CDR2: SGHNT and YENEEA. This CDR3 spans 15 amino acids. Trimming cost V 3 bases and J 0 bases, with 12 bases left between them. CDR3 nucleotide sequence: TGTGCCAGCAGCTTTAGACAGGCGAGCTCCTACGAGCAGTACTTC. Encoded protein: CASSFRQASSYEQYF.

The J gene is TRBJ1-1, the V gene TRBV21-1. TRBV21-1 is a pseudogene locus. The CDR3 length is 17 residues. CDR3 sequence (DNA): TGTGCCAGCAGCAAAGGACCGAGGGAGGTTGTGAACACTGAAGCTTTCTTT. Protein: CASSKGPREVVNTEAFF.

The chain links TRBV7-7 to TRBJ2-3; 12 bases agree with TRBD2. The CDR3 contains 17 residues. Germline V CDR1 and CDR2: SSHAT, FNYEAQ (reference sequence). V was clipped by 5 bases and J by 0 bases; unmatched bases: 6. The CDR3 is CASSLGLAGTSTDTQYF. DNA of the CDR3: TGTGCCAGCAGCCTTGGACTAGCGGGAACTAGCACAGATACGCAGTATTTT. Using reference TRBV7-7 and TRBJ2-3 for the parts outside the CDR3, the full variable domain is GAGVSQSPRYKVTKRGQDVTLRCDPISSHATLYWYQQALGQGPEFLTYFNYEAQPDKSGLPSDRFSAERPEGSISTLTIQRTEQRDSAMYRCASSLGLAGTSTDTQYFGPGTRLTVL.

This chain uses TRBV19 with TRBJ2-7; 7 bases are shared with TRBD1. V lost 6 bases and J lost 6; bases outside the gene matches: 5. CDR3 length: 12 residues. The germline CDR1 and CDR2 sequences are LNHDA and SQIVND (reference sequence). The CDR3 protein is CASRQGSGEQYF. DNA of the CDR3: TGTGCCAGTAGACAGGGGTCGGGCGAGCAGTACTTC.

CDR3 in amino acids: CASSPRTGEGNTIYF. The CDR3 nucleotides read TGTGCCAGCTCACCACGGACAGGGGAAGGAAACACCATATATTTT. The V call is TRBV18, the J call TRBJ1-3; 9 nucleotides agree with TRBD1. The CDR3 runs 15 residues. V was clipped by 1 base and J by 4 bases; unmatched bases: 2. Germline loops: CDR1 KGHSH, CDR2 LQKENI.

The chain is built from TRBV5-4 and TRBJ1-6, with a weak D call TRBD1 (5 bases). V lost 0 bases and J 7 bases, leaving 11 bases between the germline ends. Per the germline V gene, CDR1 is SGHNT and CDR2 is YYREEE (reference sequence). This CDR3 comprises 15 residues. The CDR3 loop reads CASSLVGGGNSPLHF. The CDR3 DNA follows: TGTGCCAGCAGCTTGGTTGGTGGGGGGAATTCACCCCTCCACTTT.

The V gene is TRBV7-2, the J gene TRBJ2-2, with TRBD1 as a possible D gene (6 bases). The V end was cut by 4 bases, the J end by 3 bases, with 9 bases between. Looked up from germline, CDR1 is SGHTA and CDR2 is FQGNSA. The CDR3 loop spans 14 amino acids. The CDR3 nucleotides are TGTGCCAGCAGCTCAGGGGCATACACCGGGGAGCTGTTTTTT. Translating it yields CASSSGAYTGELFF.

Comment on this clone: An end of the junction differs from the germline gene, which may be a read error. The chain links TRBV7-7 to TRBJ2-3, with 9 bases lining up with TRBD2. The germline gives CDR1 SSHAT, CDR2 FNYEAQ (reference sequence). This CDR3 has 15 residues. CDR3 residues: CASSLAGASTDTQYF. The DNA for the CDR3 is TGTGCTAGCAGCTTAGCGGGAGCTAGCACAGATACGCAGTATTTT.

This chain connects TRBV13 to TRBJ2-1; 7 bases agree with TRBD2. The CDR3 contains 15 residues. V was pared by 5 bases and J by 8 bases, with 12 bases of the junction left unmatched. Germline lookup yields CDR1 PRHDT and CDR2 FYEKMQ (reference sequence). The CDR3 is CASSLDGLDADEQFF. Here the CDR3 DNA reads TGTGCCAGCAGCCTCGACGGACTAGACGCCGATGAGCAGTTCTTC.

The V and J genes are TRBV11-2 and TRBJ2-7, with 11 bases aligning to TRBD2. Germline V gene lookup returns CDR1 SGHAT and CDR2 FQNNGV. The J segment lost 3 bases and the V segment lost 3 bases, leaving 4 bases of the junction unmatched. The length of the CDR3 is 15 residues. DNA of the CDR3: TGTGCCAGCAGCTTCGGGACTAGCGGATTCTACGAGCAGTACTTC. It encodes CASSFGTSGFYEQYF.

This chain uses TRBV10-3 with TRBJ1-4; D might be TRBD1 (5 bases). CDR1 is ENHRY, CDR2 SYGVKD, per germline. The CDR3 has 14 residues. With 3 bases removed from V and 7 bases from J, the gap between germline ends came to 12 bases. CDR3 loop: CAISDPDGGEKLFF. CDR3 in DNA: TGTGCCATCAGTGATCCGGACGGGGGTGAAAAACTGTTTTTT.

There are a few counts of this clone. This chain connects TRBV7-9 to TRBJ1-1, with D maybe TRBD1 (5 bases). V lost 5 bases to trimming and J lost 5 bases, with 9 bases between them. The CDR3 spans 12 residues. CDR1 and CDR2 (germline): SEHNR, FQNEAQ (reference sequence). CDR3 DNA sequence: TGTGCCAGCAGCCTACGACAGACTGAAGCTTTCTTT. It specifies CASSLRQTEAFF.

Details on this clone: Relative to the germline gene, one junction end is altered; a read error may explain this. The V and J genes are TRBV13 and TRBJ1-3, with D possibly matching TRBD1 (5 bases). CDR3 size: 18 residues. Germline V gives CDR1 PRHDT, CDR2 FYEKMQ (reference sequence). CDR3 sequence reads: CAGSLEGNVQGSGNTIYF. The CDR3, as DNA: TGTGCCGGCAGCTTAGAGGGTAATGTCCAGGGCTCTGGAAACACCATATATTTT. The variable domain in full, with the rest retrieved from reference TRBV13 and TRBJ1-3, is AAGVIQSPRHLIKEKRETATLKCYPIPRHDTVYWYQQGPGQDPQFLISFYEKMQSDKGSIPDRFSAQQFSDYHSELNMSSLELGDSALYFCAGSLEGNVQGSGNTIYFGEGSWLTVV.

In DNA, the CDR3 is TGTGCCGCCCAACCGTCTAGCGCCAATGAGCAGTTCTTC. It is translated as CAAQPSSANEQFF. J is TRBJ2-1 and V is TRBV6-5, with D possibly being TRBD2 (6 bases). This CDR3 has 13 residues. Germline lookup yields CDR1 MNHEY and CDR2 SVGAGI. V was pared by 11 bases and J by 6 bases, with 17 bases between.